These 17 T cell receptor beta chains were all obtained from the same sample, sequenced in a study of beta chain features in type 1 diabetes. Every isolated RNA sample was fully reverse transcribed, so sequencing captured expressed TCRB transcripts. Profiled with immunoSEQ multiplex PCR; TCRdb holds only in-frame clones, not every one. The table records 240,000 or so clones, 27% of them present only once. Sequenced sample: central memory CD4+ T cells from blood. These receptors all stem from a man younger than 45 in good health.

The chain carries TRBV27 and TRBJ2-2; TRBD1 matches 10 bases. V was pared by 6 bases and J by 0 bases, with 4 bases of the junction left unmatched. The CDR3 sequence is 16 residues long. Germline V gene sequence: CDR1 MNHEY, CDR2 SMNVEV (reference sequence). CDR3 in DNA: TGTGCCAGCAGAGACAGGGGGCTCGCGAACACCGGGGAGCTGTTTTTT. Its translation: CASRDRGLANTGELFF.

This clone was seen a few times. The CDR3 loop is CASLDGRSTDTQYF. The CDR3 DNA reads TGTGCCAGCCTTGATGGCCGAAGCACAGATACGCAGTATTTT. The chain uses TRBV18 and TRBJ2-3; D call uncertain. In germline, CDR1 is KGHSH, CDR2 LQKENI. The CDR3 loop spans 14 amino acids. The V and J ends lost 8 bases and 0 bases respectively, with 12 bases between them.

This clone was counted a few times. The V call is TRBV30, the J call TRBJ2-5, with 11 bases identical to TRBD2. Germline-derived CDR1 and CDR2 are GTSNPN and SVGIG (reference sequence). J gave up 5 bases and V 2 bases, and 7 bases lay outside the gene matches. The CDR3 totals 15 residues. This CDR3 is CAWSIPSGGRETQYF. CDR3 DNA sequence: TGTGCCTGGAGTATCCCTAGCGGGGGGAGGGAGACCCAGTACTTC.

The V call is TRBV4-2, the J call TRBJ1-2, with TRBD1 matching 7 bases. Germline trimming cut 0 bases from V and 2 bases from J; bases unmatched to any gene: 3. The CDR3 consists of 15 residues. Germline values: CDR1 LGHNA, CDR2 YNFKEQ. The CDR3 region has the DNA TGTGCCAGCAGCCAAGATGAGGGACAGAACTATGGCTACACCTTC. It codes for CASSQDEGQNYGYTF.

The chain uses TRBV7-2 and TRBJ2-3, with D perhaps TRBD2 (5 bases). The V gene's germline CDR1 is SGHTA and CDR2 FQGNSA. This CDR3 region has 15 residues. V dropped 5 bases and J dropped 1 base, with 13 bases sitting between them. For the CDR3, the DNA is TGTGCCAGCAGCCCCACCGACTATGGCACAGATACGCAGTATTTT. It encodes CASSPTDYGTDTQYF.

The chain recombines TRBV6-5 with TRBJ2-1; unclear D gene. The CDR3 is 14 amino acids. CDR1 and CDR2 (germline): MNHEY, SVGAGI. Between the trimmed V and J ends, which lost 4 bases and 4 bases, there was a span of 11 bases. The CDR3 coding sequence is TGTGCCAGCAGTTTAGCAGACGGATACAATGAGCAGTTCTTC. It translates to CASSLADGYNEQFF.

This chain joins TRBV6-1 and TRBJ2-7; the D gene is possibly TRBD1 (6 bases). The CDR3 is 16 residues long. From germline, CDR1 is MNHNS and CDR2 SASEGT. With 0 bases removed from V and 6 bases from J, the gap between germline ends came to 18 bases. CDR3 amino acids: CASSEAPTATGSEQYF. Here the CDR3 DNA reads TGTGCCAGCAGTGAAGCACCCACGGCGACAGGTTCCGAGCAGTACTTC.

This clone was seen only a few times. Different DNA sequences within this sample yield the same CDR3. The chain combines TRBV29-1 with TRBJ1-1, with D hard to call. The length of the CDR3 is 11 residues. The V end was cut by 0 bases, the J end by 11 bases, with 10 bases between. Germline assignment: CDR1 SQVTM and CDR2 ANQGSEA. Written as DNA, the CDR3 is TGCAGCGTTGAAGATGGGAGAGGGGCTTTCTTT. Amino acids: CSVEDGRGAFF.

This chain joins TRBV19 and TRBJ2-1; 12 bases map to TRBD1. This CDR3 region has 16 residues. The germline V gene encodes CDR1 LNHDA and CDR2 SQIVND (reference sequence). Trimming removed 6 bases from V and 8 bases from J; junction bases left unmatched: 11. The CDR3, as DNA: TGTGCCAGTAGGCCCCCGGGGACAGGGGGCTTCGATGAGCAGTTCTTC. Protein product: CASRPPGTGGFDEQFF.

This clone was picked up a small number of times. CDR3 residues: CASSRQDARFDEQFF. CDR3 sequence (DNA): TGTGCCAGCTCACGACAGGATGCTAGGTTCGATGAGCAGTTCTTC. The rearrangement links TRBV18 to TRBJ2-1, with D possibly TRBD1 on 6 matching bases. CDR3 length equals 15 residues. Germline values: CDR1 KGHSH, CDR2 LQKENI. The V end lost 4 bases, the J end lost 8 bases, and 18 bases lay between the germline ends.

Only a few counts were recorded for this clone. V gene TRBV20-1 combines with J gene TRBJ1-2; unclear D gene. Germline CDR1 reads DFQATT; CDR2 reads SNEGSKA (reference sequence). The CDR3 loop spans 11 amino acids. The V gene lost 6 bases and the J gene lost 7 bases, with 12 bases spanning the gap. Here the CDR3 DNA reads TGCAGTGCGCCCCTCGGTGGTGGCTACACCTTC. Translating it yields CSAPLGGGYTF.

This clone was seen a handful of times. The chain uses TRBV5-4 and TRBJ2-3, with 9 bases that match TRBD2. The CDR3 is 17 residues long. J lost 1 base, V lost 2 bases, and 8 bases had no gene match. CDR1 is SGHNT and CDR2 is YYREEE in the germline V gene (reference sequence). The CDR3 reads CASSFPRGGRRTDTQYF. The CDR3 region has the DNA TGTGCCAGCAGCTTCCCGCGGGGGGGCCGTCGCACAGATACGCAGTATTTT.

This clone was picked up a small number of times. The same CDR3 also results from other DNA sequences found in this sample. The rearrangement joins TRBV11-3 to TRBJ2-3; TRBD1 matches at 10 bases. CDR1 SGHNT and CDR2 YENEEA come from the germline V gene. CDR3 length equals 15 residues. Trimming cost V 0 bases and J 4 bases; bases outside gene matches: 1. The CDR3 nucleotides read TGTGCCAGCAGCTTAGACGGACAGGGGGCAGATACGCAGTATTTT. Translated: CASSLDGQGADTQYF.

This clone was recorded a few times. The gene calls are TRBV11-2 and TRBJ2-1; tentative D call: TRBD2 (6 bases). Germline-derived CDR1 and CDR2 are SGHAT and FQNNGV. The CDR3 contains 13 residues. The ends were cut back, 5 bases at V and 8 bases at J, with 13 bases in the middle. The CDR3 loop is CASSVGTRDEQFF. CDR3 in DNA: TGTGCCAGCAGCGTCGGGACTCGGGATGAGCAGTTCTTC.

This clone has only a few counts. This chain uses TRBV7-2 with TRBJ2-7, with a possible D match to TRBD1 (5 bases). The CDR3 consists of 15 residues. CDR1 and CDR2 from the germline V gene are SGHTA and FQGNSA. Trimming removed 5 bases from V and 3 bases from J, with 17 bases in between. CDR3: CASSPSGARLYEQYF. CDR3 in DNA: TGTGCCAGCAGCCCTAGTGGGGCCCGCCTCTACGAGCAGTACTTC.

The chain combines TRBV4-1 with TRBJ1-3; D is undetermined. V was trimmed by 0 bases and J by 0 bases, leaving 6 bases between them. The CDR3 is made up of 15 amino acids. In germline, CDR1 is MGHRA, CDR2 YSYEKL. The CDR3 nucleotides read TGCGCCAGCAGCCAAGAACCAGTCTCTGGAAACACCATATATTTT. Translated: CASSQEPVSGNTIYF.

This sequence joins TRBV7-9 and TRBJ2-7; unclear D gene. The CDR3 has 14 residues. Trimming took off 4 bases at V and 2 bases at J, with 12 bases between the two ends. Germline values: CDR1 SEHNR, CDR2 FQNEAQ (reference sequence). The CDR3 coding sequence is TGTGCCAGCAGCTCCGACACCAATGCCTACGAGCAGTACTTC. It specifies CASSSDTNAYEQYF.